The 14 T cell receptor beta chains presented below share a single source sample, sequenced in a study of naive and memory T cell subsets. Two oligonucleotides, mixed equimolar, formed the beta constant-region primer covering TRBC1 and TRBC2. TCRdb itself ran the UMI-ligation and nested PCR reads through MiXCR, one entry per CDR3 protein. The data show about 150,000 distinct CDR3 sequences, approximately 15% seen once. The material sequenced was naive CD4+ T cells from blood. The receptor source for this set is a human donor in good health.

This chain links TRBV6-5 with TRBJ1-4; D gene uncertain. The V end was cut by 5 bases, the J end by 3 bases, with 10 bases between. This CDR3 is 14 amino acids long. Germline V CDR1 and CDR2: MNHEY, SVGAGI. Written as DNA, the CDR3 is TGTGCCAGCAGTCTCCAGATCTCTAATGAAAAACTGTTTTTT. Encoded protein: CASSLQISNEKLFF.

The chain couples TRBV6-6 to TRBJ1-4; no clear D. Trimming took off 6 bases at V and 5 bases at J, with 13 bases between the two ends. The CDR3 is 14 amino acids. Germline-derived CDR1 and CDR2 are MNHNY and SVGAGI (reference sequence). Here the CDR3 DNA reads TGTGCCAGCAGCCTTAGCTATACCAATGAAAAACTGTTTTTT. Translating it yields CASSLSYTNEKLFF.

This clonotype was counted only a few times. The gene calls are TRBV15 and TRBJ2-5, with TRBD2 matching 10 bases. The V and J ends lost 2 bases and 0 bases, in that order; junction bases with no gene match: 6. Germline V gene lookup returns CDR1 LNHNV and CDR2 YYDKDF (reference sequence). The length of the CDR3 is 17 residues. Here the CDR3 DNA reads TGTGCCACCAGCAGATCCATAGCGGGAGGCAACCAAGAGACCCAGTACTTC. It is translated as CATSRSIAGGNQETQYF.

The rearrangement uses TRBV29-1 and TRBJ2-5; TRBD2 aligns across 9 bases. V gave up 4 bases and J gave up 4 bases; unmatched junction bases: 13. The germline CDR1 and CDR2 sequences are SQVTM and ANQGSEA. This CDR3 is built from 16 residues. CDR3 nucleotide sequence: TGCAGCGTTGGGGGGATAGCGGGAGTGGGTGGAGAGACCCAGTACTTC. Translated, it gives CSVGGIAGVGGETQYF.

This rearrangement joins TRBV6-5 to TRBJ2-5, with TRBD2 identical over 11 bases. With 0 bases clipped from V and 5 bases from J, the junction kept 2 bases outside the gene matches. This CDR3 is built from 15 residues. CDR1 is MNHEY, CDR2 SVGAGI, per germline. The CDR3 bases are TGTGCCAGCAGTTACTCCCGACTAGCGGGGGAGACCCAGTACTTC. This translates into CASSYSRLAGETQYF.

This CDR3 is CASSLEGHPTDTQYF. CDR3 coding DNA: TGTGCCAGCAGCTTAGAAGGACACCCCACAGATACGCAGTATTTT. The chain employs TRBV7-2 and TRBJ2-3, with D possibly TRBD1 on 5 matching bases. This CDR3 has 15 amino acids. Trimming cost V 1 base and J 2 bases, with 10 bases left between them. Germline loops: CDR1 SGHTA, CDR2 FQGNSA. Looking up the rest from reference TRBV7-2 and TRBJ2-3 gives the full variable domain: GAGVSQSPSNKVTEKGKDVELRCDPISGHTALYWYRQSLGQGLEFLIYFQGNSAPDKSGLPSDRFSAERTGGSVSTLTIQRTQQEDSAVYLCASSLEGHPTDTQYFGPGTRLTVL.

This clonotype was detected only a few times. The chain uses TRBV14 and TRBJ2-1; a possible D gene is TRBD2 (5 bases). The V end was cut by 2 bases, the J end by 0 bases, with 17 bases between. The CDR3 is 18 amino acids. CDR1 is SGHDN, CDR2 FVKESK, per germline. In DNA, the CDR3 is TGTGCCAGCAGCCAATTTTTGCCGGGATCCAGCTCCTACAATGAGCAGTTCTTC. It translates to CASSQFLPGSSSYNEQFF.

This clonotype was seen a handful of times. The chain employs TRBV12-3 or TRBV12-4 and TRBJ2-7, with D hard to call. V was shortened by 1 base and J by 1 base, with 17 bases between the two germline ends. The CDR3 has 17 residues. CDR3 amino acids: CASSLGSPLDGSYEQYF. The CDR3 nucleotides read TGTGCCAGCAGTTTAGGCAGCCCGCTAGACGGGTCCTACGAGCAGTACTTC.

The chain recombines TRBV6-2 or TRBV6-3 with TRBJ2-7, with 9 bases aligning to TRBD1. The CDR3 loop spans 18 amino acids. Trimming at V came to 2 bases and at J to 4 bases, leaving 15 bases not matched to a gene. Germline loops: CDR1 MNHEY, CDR2 SVGEGT. CDR3: CASSYQGTGTPFGYEQYF. The CDR3 region has the DNA TGTGCCAGCAGTTACCAAGGGACAGGGACTCCCTTTGGGTACGAGCAGTACTTC.

The chain uses TRBV18 and TRBJ2-5; possible D gene TRBD1, 5 bases. This CDR3 is 13 amino acids long. Trimming removed 5 bases from V and 5 bases from J, with 12 bases in between. In germline, CDR1 is KGHSH, CDR2 LQKENI. CDR3 DNA: TGTGCCAGCTCAACAGGTTTTAAGGAGACCCAGTACTTC. Its translation is CASSTGFKETQYF. Full variable domain (missing parts from reference TRBV18 and TRBJ2-5): NAGVMQNPRHLVRRRGQEARLRCSPMKGHSHVYWYRQLPEEGLKFMVYLQKENIIDESGMPKERFSAEFPKEGPSILRIQQVVRGDSAAYFCASSTGFKETQYFGPGTRLLVL.

The chain links TRBV20-1 to TRBJ2-7, with D uncertain. Germline CDR1 and CDR2: DFQATT and SNEGSKA (reference sequence). V was cut by 5 bases and J by 3 bases, with 8 bases left in between. The CDR3 spans 11 residues. CDR3 protein: CSAESVYEQYF. The CDR3 coding sequence is TGCAGTGCTGAATCTGTCTACGAGCAGTACTTC.

The J gene is TRBJ2-1, the V gene TRBV10-2; 8 bases are a match to TRBD1. Germline V CDR1 and CDR2: WSHSY, SAAADI. The length of the CDR3 is 14 residues. V shed 7 bases and J 6 bases; nucleotides not matched to a gene: 8. CDR3 in amino acids: CASTGQGMFNEQFF. DNA for the CDR3: TGCGCCAGCACTGGACAGGGTATGTTCAATGAGCAGTTCTTC.

The gene calls are TRBV11-2 and TRBJ2-1, with 9 bases lining up with TRBD1. There are 18 residues in the CDR3. Germline V lookup: CDR1 SGHAT, CDR2 FQNNGV. The trim removed 7 bases at V and 3 bases at J, leaving 16 bases unmatched. The CDR3 region is CASTGIGDRERHYNEQFF. CDR3 nucleotides: TGTGCCAGCACGGGGATCGGGGACAGGGAGAGACACTACAATGAGCAGTTCTTC.

This clonotype occurred a few times. The rearrangement links TRBV12-3 or TRBV12-4 to TRBJ2-3, with 8 bases matching TRBD2. The trim removed 5 bases at V and 2 bases at J, leaving 6 bases unmatched. The CDR3 consists of 15 residues. The CDR3 region is CASSRSGGPTDTQYF. CDR3 nucleotide sequence: TGTGCCAGCAGTCGGTCGGGAGGGCCCACAGATACGCAGTATTTT.